This T cell receptor (beta chain) was recovered during a study of glioma-infiltrating T cells after dendritic cell vaccination. Study conclusions and caveats: No direct clonality-survival link was found; a diverse polyclonal response may matter.

Comment on this clone: Antigen unknown.

Only in-frame clones appear in the TCRdb table, and some are missing; sequencing was by immunoSEQ multiplex PCR. Found here are almost 65,000 clones, 80% to 85% of them singletons; the top ten hold 9.2%. V gave up 6 bases and J gave up 6 bases, with 14 bases separating them. Germline V gene data show CDR1 as MDHEN and CDR2 as SYDVKM. The CDR3 consists of 14 residues. Isocitrate dehydrogenase mutation was absent in all glioblastoma patients. The receptor comes from a human donor with glioblastoma. Here the sequenced sample was blood, taken before dendritic cell vaccination. The chain links TRBV28 to TRBJ1-4; D perhaps matches TRBD1 (5 bases). The CDR3 sequence: CASRLPGNHEKLFF. In DNA, the CDR3 is TGTGCCAGCAGACTCCCAGGGAACCATGAAAAACTGTTTTTT. The full variable domain, in which reference TRBV28 and TRBJ1-4 provide the parts outside the CDR3, is DVKVTQSSRYLVKRTGEKVFLECVQDMDHENMFWYRQDPGLGLRLIYFSYDVKMKEKGDIPEGYSVSREKKERFSLILESASTNQTSMYLCASRLPGNHEKLFFGSGTQLSVL.